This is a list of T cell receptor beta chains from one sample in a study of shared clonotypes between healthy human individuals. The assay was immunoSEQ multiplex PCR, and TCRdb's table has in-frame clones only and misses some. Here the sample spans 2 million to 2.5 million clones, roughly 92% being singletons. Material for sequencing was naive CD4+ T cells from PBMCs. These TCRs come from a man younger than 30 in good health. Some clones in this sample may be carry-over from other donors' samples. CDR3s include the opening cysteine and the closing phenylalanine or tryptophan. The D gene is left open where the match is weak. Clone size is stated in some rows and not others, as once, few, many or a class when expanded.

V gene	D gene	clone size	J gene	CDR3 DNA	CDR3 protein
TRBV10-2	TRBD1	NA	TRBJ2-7	TGCGCCAGCAGTGAGTCGATGTTTTTGACAACCTCCAGGGGGGAGCAGTACTTC	CASSESMFLTTSRGEQYF
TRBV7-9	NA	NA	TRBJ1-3	TGTGCCAGCAGCTTAGCCAGTTACTCTGGAAACACCATATATTTT	CASSLASYSGNTIYF
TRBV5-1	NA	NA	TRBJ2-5	TGCGCCAGCAGCTCGGATGGGGGCCCACAAGAGACCCAGTACTTC	CASSSDGGPQETQYF
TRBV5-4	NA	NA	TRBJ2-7	TGTGCCAGCAGCTTCCGGTTCTCCTACGAGCAGTACTTC	CASSFRFSYEQYF
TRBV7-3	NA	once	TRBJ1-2	TGTGCCAGCAGCCCGGGAGGGCGTGAGACTGGCTACACCTTC	CASSPGGRETGYTF
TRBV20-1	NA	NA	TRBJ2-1	TGCAGTGCTCGTGACTACCGTGAGCAGTTCTTC	CSARDYREQFF
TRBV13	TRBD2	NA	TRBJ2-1	TGTGCCAGCAGAACATGGGGGGGCTACAATGAGCAGTTCTTC	CASRTWGGYNEQFF
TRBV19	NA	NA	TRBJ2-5	TGTGCCAGTAGTATGTGGGCCCCCGGGGCGGGGGAGACCCAGTACTTC	CASSMWAPGAGETQYF
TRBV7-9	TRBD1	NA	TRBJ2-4	TGTGCCAGCAGCCCTCGGGCGGGACAGGGGGCCAAAAACATTCAGTACTTC	CASSPRAGQGAKNIQYF
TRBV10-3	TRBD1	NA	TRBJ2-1	TGTGCCATCAGTATCGACAGGGAATCGGCCAATGAGCAGTTCTTC	CAISIDRESANEQFF
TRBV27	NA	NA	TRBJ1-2	TGTGCCAGCAGTCCGCGGACACAGAACTATGGCTACACCTTC	CASSPRTQNYGYTF
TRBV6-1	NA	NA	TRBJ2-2	TGTGCCAGCAGTGCGGACCTCACCGGGGAGCTGTTTTTT	CASSADLTGELFF
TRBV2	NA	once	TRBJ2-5	TGTGCCAGCAGGGGTGGGGTTAGGGAGACCCAGTACTTC	CASRGGVRETQYF
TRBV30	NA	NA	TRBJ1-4	TGTGCCTGGAGTGCTGGATTGGCGGGTGAAAAACTGTTTTTT	CAWSAGLAGEKLFF
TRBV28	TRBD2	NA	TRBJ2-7	TGTGCCAGTAGACTAGCGGGGTTTGCCTACGAGCAGTACTTC	CASRLAGFAYEQYF
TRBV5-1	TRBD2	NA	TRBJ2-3	TGCGCCAGCAGCTTGGGACTAGCGGGAGGTGCAGCGCAGTATTTT	CASSLGLAGGAAQYF
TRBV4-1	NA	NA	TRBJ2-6	TGCGCCAGCAGCCTAAAGTCCGGGGCCAACGTCCTGACTTTC	CASSLKSGANVLTF
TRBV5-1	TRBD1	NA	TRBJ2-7	TGCGCCAGGAAGAATAACAGGGGGCGGAGTGGGGCCCACGAGCAGTACTTC	CARKNNRGRSGAHEQYF
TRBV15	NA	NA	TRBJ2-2	TGTGCCACCAGCAAGTTAGCGGCGAACACCGGGGAGCTGTTTTTT	CATSKLAANTGELFF
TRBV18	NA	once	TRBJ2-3	TGTGCCAGCTCACCCCTGGACAGCCTAAGCACAGATACGCAGTATTTT	CASSPLDSLSTDTQYF
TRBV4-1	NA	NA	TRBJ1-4	TGCGCCAGCAGCCCACCGTGGCAGGACCACCCAAAACTGTTTTTT	CASSPPWQDHPKLFF
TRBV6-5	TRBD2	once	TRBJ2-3	TGTGCCAGCAGCCCGGGACTAGGGGTCGCAGATACGCAGTATTTT	CASSPGLGVADTQYF
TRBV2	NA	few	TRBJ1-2	TGTGCCAGCAGTGACAGGGAGGAGGCCTATGGCTACACCTTC	CASSDREEAYGYTF
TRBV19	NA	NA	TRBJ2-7	TGTGCCAGTAGTATCGTACCTCCGGGTGAGCAGTACTTC	CASSIVPPGEQYF
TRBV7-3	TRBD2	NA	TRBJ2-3	TGTGCCAGCAGCTCTGCAGCGGGAGGGGCAGATACGCAGTATTTT	CASSSAAGGADTQYF
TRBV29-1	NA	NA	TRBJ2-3	TGCAGCGTTGTGGGGGTACAGGGAGGGGTGGATACGCAGTATTTT	CSVVGVQGGVDTQYF
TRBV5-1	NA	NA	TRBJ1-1	TGCGCCAGCAGCGTGGGAGTAATGAACACTGAAGCTTTCTTT	CASSVGVMNTEAFF
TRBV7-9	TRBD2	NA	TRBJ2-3	TGTGCCAGCAGCCCCTATCCGGGACTAGCGGGGGGCACAGATACGCAGTATTTT	CASSPYPGLAGGTDTQYF
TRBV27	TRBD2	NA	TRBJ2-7	TGTGCCAGCAGTCGGAGCGGGATCCGCGGCGAGCAGTACTTC	CASSRSGIRGEQYF
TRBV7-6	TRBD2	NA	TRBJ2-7	TGTGCCAGCAGCAGTCGACTAGCGGGCGCCTACGAGCAGTACTTC	CASSSRLAGAYEQYF
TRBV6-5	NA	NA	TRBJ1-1	TGTGCCAGCACAAAAATGGATTCTGTCTGGACTGAAGCTTTCTTT	CASTKMDSVWTEAFF
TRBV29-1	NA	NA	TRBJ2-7	TGCAGCGTTGAGTCGCGACAGCCCTACGAGCAGTACTTC	CSVESRQPYEQYF